One and the same sample provided the 27 T cell receptor beta chains below, sequenced in a study of shared clonotypes between healthy human individuals. Profiling relied on immunoSEQ multiplex PCR, and the TCRdb table lists in-frame clones only, not all of them. The sample includes approximately 640,000 clones, around 72% seen only once; the top ten take under 2%. Material for sequencing was memory CD4+ T cells sorted from blood. The sample's subset: CD45RA-negative fraction. Source of these receptors: a woman in her 30s in good health.

The chain combines TRBV5-1 with TRBJ2-2; 8 bases line up with TRBD1. Germline loops: CDR1 SGHRS, CDR2 YFSETQ. After removal of 4 bases from V and 5 bases from J, the junction contained 13 bases not matched to a gene. The CDR3 consists of 17 residues. In DNA form, the CDR3 reads TGCGCCAGCAGCACAATGGCAGGGGGCGCGAGGACCGGGGAGCTGTTTTTT. Translating it yields CASSTMAGGARTGELFF.

This chain links TRBV28 with TRBJ2-1; D possibly corresponds to TRBD2 (5 bases). Germline lookup yields CDR1 MDHEN and CDR2 SYDVKM. CDR3 length: 14 residues. V was clipped by 5 bases and J by 4 bases, with 12 bases between them. The DNA of the CDR3 is TGTGCCAGCAGTCTGGGAGACCGGTACAATGAGCAGTTCTTC. Its protein is CASSLGDRYNEQFF.

Concerning this clone: This may come from a read error, since a much larger clone is one base off. The chain's CDR3 is CASSFRSSYNEQFF. The CDR3 DNA follows: TGTGCCAGCAGCTTCAGGAGCTCCTACAATGAGCAGTTCTTC. The chain employs TRBV13 and TRBJ2-1; D is unresolved. This CDR3 is 14 amino acids long. CDR1 and CDR2 from the germline V gene are PRHDT and FYEKMQ (reference sequence). V was shortened by 3 bases and J by 0 bases, with 6 bases between the two germline ends.

The J gene is TRBJ1-4, the V gene TRBV25-1; unclear D gene. Germline CDR1 and CDR2: MGHDK and SYGVNS. The CDR3 runs to 14 residues. V dropped 4 bases and J dropped 4 bases, with 10 bases sitting between them. CDR3: CASSVSHLNEKLFF. DNA for the CDR3: TGTGCCAGCAGTGTCAGCCACCTTAATGAAAAACTGTTTTTT.

The chain couples TRBV19 to TRBJ2-7; 8 positions agree with TRBD1. With 5 bases clipped from V and 2 bases from J, the junction kept 5 bases outside the gene matches. Germline V gene data show CDR1 as LNHDA and CDR2 as SQIVND (reference sequence). This CDR3 comprises 14 residues. This CDR3 is CASSVGQGPYEQYF. The CDR3 coding sequence is TGTGCCAGTAGTGTCGGACAGGGACCCTACGAGCAGTACTTC.

The chain uses TRBV7-9 and TRBJ2-6; weak D call: TRBD1 (6 bases). Trimming shortened V by 4 bases and J by 0 bases, and 16 bases separated the two germline ends. The CDR3 is 18 residues long. Germline V lookup: CDR1 SEHNR, CDR2 FQNEAQ (reference sequence). CDR3 sequence reads: CASSSYRVLNSGANVLTF. CDR3 DNA sequence: TGTGCCAGCAGCTCATACAGGGTCCTAAACTCTGGGGCCAACGTCCTGACTTTC.

V and J are TRBV4-1 and TRBJ1-1; a weak D match, TRBD1 (6 bases). Per germline, CDR1 MGHRA and CDR2 YSYEKL. Trimming cost V 0 bases and J 6 bases, with 11 bases left between them. The CDR3 sequence is 14 residues long. This chain's CDR3 is CASSQDPGHSEAFF. The DNA of the CDR3 is TGCGCCAGCAGCCAAGATCCGGGACACTCTGAAGCTTTCTTT.

The chain combines TRBV6-5 with TRBJ1-2; D not certain. Germline V gives CDR1 MNHEY, CDR2 SVGAGI. The V end lost 6 bases, the J end lost 0 bases, and 5 bases lay between the germline ends. CDR3 size: 12 residues. The CDR3, as DNA: TGTGCCAGCAGCAACTCTAACTATGGCTACACCTTC. As protein: CASSNSNYGYTF.

This chain links TRBV21-1 with TRBJ1-1; TRBD1, as called in the table, went unchecked against the DNA. TRBV21-1 is a known pseudogene. The CDR3 totals 16 residues. The CDR3 loop is CASSKVPRQGDTEAFF. The CDR3 DNA reads TGTGCCAGCAGCAAAGTCCCCCGACAGGGGGACACTGAAGCTTTCTTT.

This clone was observed once. The chain has TRBV27 and TRBJ2-7, with D possibly TRBD1 on 7 matching bases. CDR1 and CDR2 (germline): MNHEY, SMNVEV (reference sequence). The CDR3 covers 15 residues. Trimming removed 3 bases from V and 0 bases from J, with 12 bases in between. For the CDR3, the DNA is TGTGCCAGCAGTTTTAGGAGGGGGCCCTCCTACGAGCAGTACTTC. Translated: CASSFRRGPSYEQYF.

This clone was seen ten or more times. The chain combines TRBV16 with TRBJ1-1; TRBD1 agrees at 8 bases. There are 14 residues in the CDR3. V dropped 5 bases and J dropped 5; count of bases not matched to a gene: 7. From germline, CDR1 is KGHSY and CDR2 FQNENV. The CDR3 nucleotides are TGTGCCAGCAGCTCCCGGACAGGGAAGACTGAAGCTTTCTTT. Translating gives CASSSRTGKTEAFF.

The chain recombines TRBV29-1 with TRBJ2-3, with 7 bases aligning to TRBD2. Trimming removed 7 bases from V and 0 bases from J; junction bases left unmatched: 10. CDR3 length: 15 amino acids. The V gene's germline CDR1 is SQVTM and CDR2 ANQGSEA. CDR3 sequence: CSGILSGGSTDTQYF. In DNA, the CDR3 is TGCAGCGGAATCTTATCGGGAGGTAGCACAGATACGCAGTATTTT.

Only one count was recorded for this clone. This chain links TRBV29-1 with TRBJ2-5; 7 nucleotides match TRBD2. Germline lookup yields CDR1 SQVTM and CDR2 ANQGSEA. The CDR3 extends over 19 amino acids. The ends lost 4 bases at V and 1 base at J; junction bases unmatched: 21. The CDR3 region has the DNA TGCAGCGTTGCCAAGGGAGGGGTCACATTTCTAGCCAGCCAAGAGACCCAGTACTTC. It translates to CSVAKGGVTFLASQETQYF.

The V gene is TRBV5-4, the J gene TRBJ2-7; 10 positions agree with TRBD2. CDR1 is SGHNT and CDR2 is YYREEE in the germline V gene (reference sequence). Unmatched junction bases numbered 9, after V lost 4 bases and J lost 2 bases. The CDR3 spans 16 residues. The CDR3 loop reads CASSRSLGLAAYEQYF. In DNA, the CDR3 is TGTGCCAGCAGCCGATCTTTAGGACTAGCGGCCTACGAGCAGTACTTC. The variable domain in full, with the rest retrieved from reference TRBV5-4 and TRBJ2-7, is ETGVTQSPTHLIKTRGQQVTLRCSSQSGHNTVSWYQQALGQGPQFIFQYYREEENGRGNFPPRFSGLQFPNYSSELNVNALELDDSALYLCASSRSLGLAAYEQYFGPGTRLTVT.

V usage is TRBV4-1 and J usage is TRBJ2-7, with 7 bases lining up with TRBD1. V shed 0 bases and J 0 bases; nucleotides not matched to a gene: 5. Germline V gene lookup returns CDR1 MGHRA and CDR2 YSYEKL. CDR3 size: 16 residues. This CDR3 is CASSQDRGQYSYEQYF. In DNA form, the CDR3 reads TGCGCCAGCAGCCAAGATCGGGGACAGTACTCCTACGAGCAGTACTTC.

This rearrangement joins TRBV28 to TRBJ2-2; TRBD2 matches at 7 bases. Germline loops: CDR1 MDHEN, CDR2 SYDVKM. This CDR3 contains 17 residues. J was trimmed by 0 bases and V by 4 bases; bases with no gene match: 8. The CDR3 is CASSWDYRFANTGELFF. The CDR3 DNA follows: TGTGCCAGCAGTTGGGACTACCGGTTCGCGAACACCGGGGAGCTGTTTTTT. The variable domain in full, with the rest retrieved from reference TRBV28 and TRBJ2-2, is DVKVTQSSRYLVKRTGEKVFLECVQDMDHENMFWYRQDPGLGLRLIYFSYDVKMKEKGDIPEGYSVSREKKERFSLILESASTNQTSMYLCASSWDYRFANTGELFFGEGSRLTVL.

The J gene is TRBJ2-3, the V gene TRBV7-9, with unresolved D. This CDR3 is 13 amino acids long. Trimming pared 5 bases from V and 6 bases from J, leaving 12 bases between. Per the germline V gene, CDR1 is SEHNR and CDR2 is FQNEAQ (reference sequence). The CDR3, as DNA: TGTGCCAGCAGCCCACCACAGTCCGATACGCAGTATTTT. Its translation: CASSPPQSDTQYF.

This clone has just a few counts. The CDR3 DNA follows: TGCGCCAGCAGCTTCGGTAGCGGGAAGGCCCAAGAGACCCAGTACTTC. It codes for CASSFGSGKAQETQYF. The rearrangement links TRBV5-1 to TRBJ2-5, with TRBD2 identical over 8 bases. J gave up 1 base and V 2 bases, and 7 bases lay outside the gene matches. There are 16 residues in the CDR3. Germline V gene sequence: CDR1 SGHRS, CDR2 YFSETQ. The whole variable domain, filled in from reference TRBV5-1 and TRBJ2-5, reads KAGVTQTPRYLIKTRGQQVTLSCSPISGHRSVSWYQQTPGQGLQFLFEYFSETQRNKGNFPGRFSGRQFSNSRSEMNVSTLELGDSALYLCASSFGSGKAQETQYFGPGTRLLVL.

V and J are TRBV19 and TRBJ2-3; D is uncertain. The V gene lost 5 bases and the J gene lost 1 base, with 7 bases spanning the gap. Germline V gene lookup returns CDR1 LNHDA and CDR2 SQIVND (reference sequence). This CDR3 spans 13 amino acids. CDR3 bases: TGTGCCAGTAGTCCCACAGGCACAGATACGCAGTATTTT. Protein product: CASSPTGTDTQYF.

The chain has TRBV28 and TRBJ2-2; D is possibly TRBD2 (5 bases). V was shortened by 3 bases and J by 2 bases, with 22 bases between the two germline ends. The germline V gene encodes CDR1 MDHEN and CDR2 SYDVKM. The CDR3 totals 19 residues. The CDR3 spells CASSFNWGAIIANTGELFF. The DNA for the CDR3 is TGTGCCAGCAGTTTTAACTGGGGAGCGATCATAGCTAACACCGGGGAGCTGTTTTTT.

The chain combines TRBV27 with TRBJ1-4, with unresolved D. From germline, CDR1 is MNHEY and CDR2 SMNVEV (reference sequence). This CDR3 region has 15 residues. V shed 0 bases and J shed 8 bases, with 13 bases lying between them. DNA of the CDR3: TGTGCCAGCAGTTTATCCCAACGGCCCGGGGAAAAACTGTTTTTT. This codes for CASSLSQRPGEKLFF.

This clone was counted only a few times. The genes are TRBV5-1 and TRBJ1-4; D is unclear. Per the germline V gene, CDR1 is SGHRS and CDR2 is YFSETQ. The V gene lost 4 bases and the J gene lost 0 bases, with 10 bases spanning the gap. This CDR3 region has 15 residues. The DNA for the CDR3 is TGCGCCAGCAGCCCCCTTCTTGCAACTAATGAAAAACTGTTTTTT. This translates into CASSPLLATNEKLFF.

This clone has only a few counts. The rearrangement links TRBV5-1 to TRBJ2-7; TRBD2 matches 11 bases. The CDR3 extends over 14 amino acids. Per germline, CDR1 SGHRS and CDR2 YFSETQ. Germline trimming cut 6 bases from V and 2 bases from J; bases unmatched to any gene: 4. The CDR3 here is CASTVAGGAYEQYF. DNA for the CDR3: TGCGCCAGCACCGTAGCGGGAGGGGCCTACGAGCAGTACTTC.

This rearrangement joins TRBV5-3 to TRBJ2-7; 9 bases align to TRBD2. TRBV5-3 has ORF status, its function being uncertain. V shed 1 base and J 2 bases; nucleotides not matched to a gene: 7. This CDR3 is 16 amino acids long. The CDR3: CARSLSMASGTYEQYF. In DNA form, the CDR3 reads TGTGCCAGAAGCTTGAGTATGGCTAGCGGGACCTACGAGCAGTACTTC.

The CDR3 nucleotides read TGTGCCAGCAGTTCTAGCGGCTCCTACAATGAGCAGTTCTTC. Translated, it gives CASSSSGSYNEQFF. J is TRBJ2-1 and V is TRBV2, with 7 bases fitting TRBD2. This CDR3 has 14 residues. CDR1 is SNHLY and CDR2 is FYNNEI in the germline V gene. The ends lost 5 bases at V and 0 bases at J; junction bases unmatched: 1.

Concerning this clone: Other nucleotide sequences from this sample produce the same CDR3. This chain connects TRBV18 to TRBJ2-7; D possibly corresponds to TRBD1 (6 bases). This CDR3 has 13 residues. The V and J ends lost 4 bases and 6 bases respectively, with 13 bases between them. CDR1 is KGHSH and CDR2 is LQKENI in the germline V gene. CDR3 protein: CASSRPTGSEQYF. Written as DNA, the CDR3 is TGTGCCAGCTCACGTCCTACAGGGAGCGAGCAGTACTTC.

The rearrangement uses TRBV28 and TRBJ2-1; perhaps TRBD2 as D (8 bases). This CDR3 is 13 amino acids long. CDR1 is MDHEN and CDR2 is SYDVKM in the germline V gene. The CDR3 is CLTKGTRGREQFF. The CDR3, as DNA: TGTCTTACCAAGGGGACTAGGGGGCGTGAGCAGTTCTTC.